Following are 14 T cell receptor beta chains from one sample sequenced in a study of blood T cell repertoires in COVID-19. Sequenced by immunoSEQ multiplex PCR; TCRdb stores in-frame clones only, minus some. The sample lists about 160,000 clones, roughly 80% occurring once. Sequences were obtained from peripheral blood. These receptors all stem from a woman in her thirties or forties with COVID-19, enrolled during active disease.

The chain carries TRBV3-1 (or the pseudogene TRBV3-2) and TRBJ2-3; no definite D call. The CDR3 extends over 15 amino acids. Germline CDR1 is LGHDT and CDR2 is YNNKEL (reference sequence). Trimming stripped 0 bases from V and 2 bases from J, with 9 bases between. The CDR3 bases are TGTGCCAGCAGCCAAGATTCCCATTCCACAGATACGCAGTATTTT. Protein product: CASSQDSHSTDTQYF.

The chain employs TRBV6-1 and TRBJ2-7; tentatively, D is TRBD2 (5 bases). The CDR3 length is 13 residues. Trimming took off 3 bases at V and 0 bases at J, with 6 bases between the two ends. Per the germline V gene, CDR1 is MNHNS and CDR2 is SASEGT. The CDR3 DNA is TGTGCCAGCAGTGACGGGGTCTCCTACGAGCAGTACTTC. Protein sequence: CASSDGVSYEQYF.

The chain links TRBV6-1 to TRBJ1-2; 7 bases match TRBD1. Losses at the gene ends were 2 bases for V and 5 bases for J; bases not matched to a gene: 11. There are 16 residues in the CDR3. The V gene's germline CDR1 is MNHNS and CDR2 SASEGT. For the CDR3, the DNA is TGTGCCAGCAGTGAATTACCCAGGGGGTTCCTTTATGGCTACACCTTC. Protein sequence: CASSELPRGFLYGYTF.

This sequence joins TRBV5-8 and TRBJ1-6; TRBD1 agrees at 7 bases. The CDR3 has 15 amino acids. J lost 7 bases, V lost 7 bases, and 11 bases had no gene match. Germline V gene data show CDR1 as SGHTS and CDR2 as YDEGEE. The CDR3 here is CASQLGQVGNSPLHF. CDR3 coding DNA: TGTGCCAGCCAACTTGGACAGGTTGGCAATTCACCCCTCCACTTT.

The CDR3 here is CASSRGLDWETQYF. DNA for the CDR3: TGTGCCAGCAGCAGGGGGTTAGACTGGGAGACCCAGTACTTC. The chain has TRBV2 and TRBJ2-5, with TRBD1 identical over 7 bases. The CDR3 contains 14 residues. Per the germline V gene, CDR1 is SNHLY and CDR2 is FYNNEI. Trimming at V came to 6 bases and at J to 5 bases, leaving 9 bases not matched to a gene. The variable domain in full, with the rest retrieved from reference TRBV2 and TRBJ2-5, is EPEVTQTPSHQVTQMGQEVILRCVPISNHLYFYWYRQILGQKVEFLVSFYNNEISEKSEIFDDQFSVERPDGSNFTLKIRSTKLEDSAMYFCASSRGLDWETQYFGPGTRLLVL.

J is TRBJ1-2 and V is TRBV25-1, with 10 bases aligning to TRBD1. The CDR3 is 17 residues long. Germline assignment: CDR1 MGHDK and CDR2 SYGVNS. Germline trimming cut 4 bases from V and 3 bases from J; bases unmatched to any gene: 11. The CDR3, as DNA: TGTGCCAGCAGTGGACAGGGGGCAAGGACCGGGGACTATGGCTACACCTTC. This translates into CASSGQGARTGDYGYTF.

This chain links TRBV5-1 with TRBJ2-7; D might be TRBD1 (6 bases). The V end was cut by 4 bases, the J end by 2 bases, with 16 bases between. Germline CDR1 and CDR2: SGHRS and YFSETQ. This CDR3 comprises 15 residues. The CDR3: CASSPKTGQTYEQYF. The CDR3 DNA is TGCGCCAGCAGCCCGAAGACTGGACAGACCTACGAGCAGTACTTC.

This chain joins TRBV6-6 and TRBJ2-7; D call uncertain. The CDR3 length is 13 residues. Germline V gives CDR1 MNHNY, CDR2 SVGAGI (reference sequence). The V and J ends lost 2 bases and 4 bases respectively, with 9 bases between them. As DNA, the CDR3 is TGTGCCAGCAGTTACGGCCTTACATACGAGCAGTACGTC. This translates into CASSYGLTYEQYV.

This clone came up once. The V and J genes are TRBV4-2 and TRBJ2-2, with TRBD2 matching over 15 bases. Unmatched junction bases numbered 3, after V lost 1 base and J lost 0 bases. This CDR3 is 19 amino acids long. Germline assignment: CDR1 LGHNA and CDR2 YNFKEQ. The CDR3, as DNA: TGTGCCAGCAGCCAAGTGGGACTAGCGGGGGGAGCGAACACCGGGGAGCTGTTTTTT. Amino acids: CASSQVGLAGGANTGELFF.

The V gene is TRBV29-1, the J gene TRBJ2-6; D perhaps matches TRBD2 (5 bases). The CDR3 is made up of 17 amino acids. Trimming removed 4 bases from V and 4 bases from J, with 20 bases in between. Germline-derived CDR1 and CDR2 are SQVTM and ANQGSEA. For the CDR3, the DNA is TGCAGCGTTGTACCGTCCGGGGTAATGTCCGGGGCCAACGTCCTGACTTTC. This sequence encodes CSVVPSGVMSGANVLTF.

This chain joins TRBV6-5 and TRBJ1-5; D may be TRBD1 (5 bases). Trimming pared 9 bases from V and 9 bases from J, leaving 24 bases between. This CDR3 contains 15 residues. The germline V gene encodes CDR1 MNHEY and CDR2 SVGAGI. The CDR3 loop reads CARTTDGGTGAPQHF. Here the CDR3 DNA reads TGTGCCAGGACAACGGACGGCGGTACAGGCGCGCCCCAGCATTTT.

The chain carries TRBV27 and TRBJ2-1; unclear D gene. Germline V CDR1 and CDR2: MNHEY, SMNVEV (reference sequence). The CDR3 has 12 residues. The V end was cut by 6 bases, the J end by 10 bases, with 13 bases between. CDR3 residues: CASRPARSEQFF. DNA of the CDR3: TGTGCCAGCAGACCAGCCCGGAGCGAGCAGTTCTTC.

The chain is built from TRBV5-8 and TRBJ2-3; D may be TRBD1 (5 bases). The CDR3 runs to 13 residues. Germline V gene lookup returns CDR1 SGHTS and CDR2 YDEGEE. Here the CDR3 reads CILGHPSTDTQYF. Written as DNA, the CDR3 is TGTATCCTAGGACACCCTAGCACAGATACGCAGTATTTT.

The rearrangement uses TRBV5-1 and TRBJ2-1; 11 positions match TRBD2. This CDR3 region has 16 residues. The V gene end was trimmed by 4 bases and the J gene end by 1 base; junction bases not matched to a gene: 4. Germline CDR1 SGHRS, CDR2 YFSETQ. The CDR3 DNA reads TGCGCCAGCAGCACCAGACTAGCGGGGTCCTACAATGAGCAGTTCTTC. As protein: CASSTRLAGSYNEQFF.